This T cell receptor (beta chain) comes out of a study of cytomegalovirus exposure and HLA in healthy donors. Whole-study context: Prior work identified more than 90 million unique TCR beta sequences in some 180 million T cells.

The primer mix had 60 Vbeta and 13 Jbeta primers. Clones were read by immunoSEQ multiplex PCR, and TCRdb kept only the in-frame ones, dropping some. The table lists 36,000 or so clones, roughly 84% of them singletons. This clone has just a few counts. Its antigen is unidentified. In germline, CDR1 is SGHDT, CDR2 YYEEEE. Trimming shortened V by 2 bases and J by 2 bases, and 8 bases separated the two germline ends. The CDR3 spans 14 residues. Regarding the study as a whole: Being indistinguishable, some V segments were excluded, TRBV6-2 and TRBV6-3 among them. It was confirmed in vitro that a few of the CMV-associated chains were specific for CMV antigens.

This receptor was obtained from a woman aged 18-35 years in good health and CMV-seronegative. Sequencing was carried out using PBMCs. V usage is TRBV5-6 and J usage is TRBJ2-1; D not certain. The CDR3 DNA reads as TGTGCCAGCAGCTTCTATACAGCCTACAATGAGCAGTTCTTC. Translating gives CASSFYTAYNEQFF. Full variable domain (missing parts from reference TRBV5-6 and TRBJ2-1): DAGVTQSPTHLIKTRGQQVTLRCSPKSGHDTVSWYQQALGQGPQFIFQYYEEEERQRGNFPDRFSGHQFPNYSSELNVNALLLGDSALYLCASSFYTAYNEQFFGPGTRLTVL.